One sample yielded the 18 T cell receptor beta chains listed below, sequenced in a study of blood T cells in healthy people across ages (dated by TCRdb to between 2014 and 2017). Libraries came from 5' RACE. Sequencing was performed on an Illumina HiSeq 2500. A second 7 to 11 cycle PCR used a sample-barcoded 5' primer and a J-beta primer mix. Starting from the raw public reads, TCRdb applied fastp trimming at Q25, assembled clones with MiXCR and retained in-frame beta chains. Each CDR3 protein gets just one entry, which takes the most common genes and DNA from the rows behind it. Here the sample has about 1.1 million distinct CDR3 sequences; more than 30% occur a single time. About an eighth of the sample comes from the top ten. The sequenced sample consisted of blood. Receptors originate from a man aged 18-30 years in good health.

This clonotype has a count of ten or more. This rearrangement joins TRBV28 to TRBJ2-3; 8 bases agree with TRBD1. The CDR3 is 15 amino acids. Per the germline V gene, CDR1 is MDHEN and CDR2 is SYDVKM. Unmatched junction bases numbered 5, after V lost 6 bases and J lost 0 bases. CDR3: CASSQGQGSTDTQYF. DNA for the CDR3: TGTGCCAGCAGCCAAGGACAGGGAAGCACAGATACGCAGTATTTT.

The CDR3: CATLTLTGTYGYTF. CDR3 in DNA: TGTGCCACGTTAACTCTGACAGGGACCTATGGCTACACCTTC. The V gene is TRBV6-6, the J gene TRBJ1-2; 7 bases align to TRBD1. This CDR3 is built from 14 residues. V gave up 10 bases and J gave up 4 bases; unmatched junction bases: 12. From germline, CDR1 is MNHNY and CDR2 SVGAGI (reference sequence).

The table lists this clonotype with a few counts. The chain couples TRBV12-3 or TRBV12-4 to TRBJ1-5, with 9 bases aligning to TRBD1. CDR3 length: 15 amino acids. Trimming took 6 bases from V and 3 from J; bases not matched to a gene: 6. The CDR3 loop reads CASSRQGGTNQPQHF. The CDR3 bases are TGTGCCAGCAGCCGACAGGGGGGTACCAATCAGCCCCAGCATTTT.

CDR3 region: CASSIDYRGGRTDTQYF. DNA of the CDR3: TGTGCCAGCAGTATCGACTACAGGGGAGGTCGCACAGATACGCAGTATTTT. J is TRBJ2-3 and V is TRBV2; D possibly corresponds to TRBD1 (7 bases). V lost 5 bases and J lost 1, with 19 bases in between. The CDR3 covers 17 residues. Germline lookup yields CDR1 SNHLY and CDR2 FYNNEI.

This CDR3 is CSAGTPNEQYF. CDR3 bases: TGCAGTGCGGGGACCCCGAATGAGCAGTACTTC. The rearrangement uses TRBV20-1 and TRBJ2-5; D may be TRBD1 or TRBD2 (5 bases each). Trimming left V 6 bases short and J 11 bases short, with 16 bases between. Germline V gene sequence: CDR1 DFQATT, CDR2 SNEGSKA (reference sequence). The CDR3 length is 11 residues.

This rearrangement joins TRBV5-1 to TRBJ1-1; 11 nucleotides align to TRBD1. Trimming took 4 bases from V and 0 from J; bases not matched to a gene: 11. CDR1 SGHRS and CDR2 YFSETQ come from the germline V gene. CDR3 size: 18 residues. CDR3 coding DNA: TGCGCCAGCAGCCTCAGGACAGGGGGCGCGAACATGAACACTGAAGCTTTCTTT. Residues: CASSLRTGGANMNTEAFF.

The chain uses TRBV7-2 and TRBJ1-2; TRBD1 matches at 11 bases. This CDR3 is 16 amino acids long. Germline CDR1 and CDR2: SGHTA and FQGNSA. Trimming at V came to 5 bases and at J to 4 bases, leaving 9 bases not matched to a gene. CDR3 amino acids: CASSNGQGAKSYGYTF. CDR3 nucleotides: TGTGCCAGCAGCAACGGACAGGGGGCTAAATCCTATGGCTACACCTTC.

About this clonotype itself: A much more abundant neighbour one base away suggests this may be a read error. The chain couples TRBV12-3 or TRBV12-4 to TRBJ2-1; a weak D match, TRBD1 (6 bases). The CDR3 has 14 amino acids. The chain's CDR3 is CASSPTTGLNKQFF. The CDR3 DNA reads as TGTGCCAGCAGTCCCACAACAGGGCTCAATAAGCAGTTCTTC.

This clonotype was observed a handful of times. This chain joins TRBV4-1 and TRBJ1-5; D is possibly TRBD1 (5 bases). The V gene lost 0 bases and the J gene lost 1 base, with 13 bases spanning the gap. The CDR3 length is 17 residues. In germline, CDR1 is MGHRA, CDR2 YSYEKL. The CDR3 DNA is TGCGCCAGCAGCCAAGATTGGTTGCAGGGAAGCAATCAGCCCCAGCATTTT. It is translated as CASSQDWLQGSNQPQHF.

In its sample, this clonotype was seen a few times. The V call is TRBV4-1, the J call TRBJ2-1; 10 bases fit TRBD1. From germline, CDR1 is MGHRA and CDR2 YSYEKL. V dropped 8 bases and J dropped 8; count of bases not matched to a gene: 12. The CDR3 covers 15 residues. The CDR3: CASSPRDRGDDEQFF. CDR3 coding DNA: TGCGCCAGCTCTCCCCGGGACAGGGGAGACGATGAGCAGTTCTTC.

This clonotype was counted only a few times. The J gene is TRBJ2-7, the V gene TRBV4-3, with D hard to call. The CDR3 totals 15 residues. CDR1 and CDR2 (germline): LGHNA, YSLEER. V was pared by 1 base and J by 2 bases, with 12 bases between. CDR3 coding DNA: TGCGCCAGCAGCCAAGGATCGCAGTCTACCTACGAGCAGTACTTC. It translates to CASSQGSQSTYEQYF.

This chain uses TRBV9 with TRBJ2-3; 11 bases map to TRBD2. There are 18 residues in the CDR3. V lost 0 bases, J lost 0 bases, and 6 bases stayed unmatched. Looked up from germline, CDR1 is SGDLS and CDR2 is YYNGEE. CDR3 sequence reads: CASSVVAGTSGSTDTQYF. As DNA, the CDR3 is TGTGCCAGCAGCGTAGTGGCGGGGACTAGCGGTAGCACAGATACGCAGTATTTT.

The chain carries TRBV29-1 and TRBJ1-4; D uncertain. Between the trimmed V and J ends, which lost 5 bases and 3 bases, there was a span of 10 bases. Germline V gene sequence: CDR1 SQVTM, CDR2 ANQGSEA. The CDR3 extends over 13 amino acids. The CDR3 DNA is TGCAGCGTTTTACAGAGGGCTAATGAAAAACTGTTTTTT. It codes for CSVLQRANEKLFF.

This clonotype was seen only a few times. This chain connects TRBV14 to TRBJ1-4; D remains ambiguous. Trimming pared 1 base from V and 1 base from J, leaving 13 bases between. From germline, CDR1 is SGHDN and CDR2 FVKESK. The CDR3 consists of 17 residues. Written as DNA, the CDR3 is TGTGCCAGCAGCCAAGGGCTTGTTTACAGAACTAATGAAAAACTGTTTTTT. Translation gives CASSQGLVYRTNEKLFF.

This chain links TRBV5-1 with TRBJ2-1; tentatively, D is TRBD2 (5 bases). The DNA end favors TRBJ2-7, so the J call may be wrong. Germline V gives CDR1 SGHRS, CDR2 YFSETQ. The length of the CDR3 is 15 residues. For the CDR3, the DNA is TGCGCCAGCAGCGTTAAAGGGAGCTCCTACAATGAGCAGTACTTC. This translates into CASSVKGSSYNEQYF.

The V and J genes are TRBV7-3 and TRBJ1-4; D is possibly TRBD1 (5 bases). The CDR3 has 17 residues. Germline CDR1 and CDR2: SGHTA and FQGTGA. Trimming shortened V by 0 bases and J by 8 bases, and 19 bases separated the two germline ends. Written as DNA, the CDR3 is TGTGCCAGCAGCTTAACGCTCCTGCCCCAGGGAGAGGAAAAACTGTTTTTT. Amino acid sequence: CASSLTLLPQGEEKLFF. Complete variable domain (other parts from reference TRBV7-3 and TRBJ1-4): GAGVSQTPSNKVTEKGKYVELRCDPISGHTALYWYRQSLGQGPEFLIYFQGTGAADDSGLPNDRFFAVRPEGSVSTLKIQRTERGDSAVYLCASSLTLLPQGEEKLFFGSGTQLSVL.

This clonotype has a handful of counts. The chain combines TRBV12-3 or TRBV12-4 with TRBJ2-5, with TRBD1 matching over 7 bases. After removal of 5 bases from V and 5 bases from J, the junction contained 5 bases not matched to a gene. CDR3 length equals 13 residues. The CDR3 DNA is TGTGCCAGCAGTCGACAGGGAGTGGAGACCCAGTACTTC. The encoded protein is CASSRQGVETQYF.

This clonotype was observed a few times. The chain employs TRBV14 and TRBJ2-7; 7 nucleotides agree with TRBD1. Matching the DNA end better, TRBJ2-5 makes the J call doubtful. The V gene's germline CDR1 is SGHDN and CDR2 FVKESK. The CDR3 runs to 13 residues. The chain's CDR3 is CASEQGSGETQYF. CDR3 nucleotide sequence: TGTGCCAGCGAACAGGGGTCGGGAGAGACCCAGTACTTC.